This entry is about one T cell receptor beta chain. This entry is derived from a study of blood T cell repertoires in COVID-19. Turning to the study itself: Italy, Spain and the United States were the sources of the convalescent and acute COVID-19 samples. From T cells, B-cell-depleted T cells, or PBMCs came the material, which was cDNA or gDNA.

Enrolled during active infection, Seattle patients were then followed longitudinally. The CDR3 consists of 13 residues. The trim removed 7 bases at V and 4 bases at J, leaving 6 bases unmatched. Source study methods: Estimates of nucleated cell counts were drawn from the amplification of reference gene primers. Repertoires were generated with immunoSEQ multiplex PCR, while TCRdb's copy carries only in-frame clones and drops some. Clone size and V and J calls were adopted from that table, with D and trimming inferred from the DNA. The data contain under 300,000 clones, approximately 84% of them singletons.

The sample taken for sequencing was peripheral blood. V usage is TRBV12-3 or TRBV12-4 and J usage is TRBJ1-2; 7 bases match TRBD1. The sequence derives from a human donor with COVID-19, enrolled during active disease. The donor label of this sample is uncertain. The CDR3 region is CASTGQNTYGYTF. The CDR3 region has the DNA TGTGCCAGCACGGGACAGAACACCTATGGCTACACCTTC.